What follows are 18 T cell receptor beta chains derived from one specimen sequenced in a study of shared clonotypes between healthy human individuals. CD8 cells regarded as naive lacked CD45RO, were positively chosen for CCR7, and omitted terminally differentiated effector memory CD45RA+ cells. Sequencing used immunoSEQ multiplex PCR; TCRdb keeps in-frame clones, though not all of them. The sample holds around 1,900,000 clones; 90% to 95% are singletons and the top ten take more than 1.5%. Sequences were obtained from naive CD8+ T cells from PBMCs. The receptors stem from a young man in good health. Some clones in this sample may be carry-over from other donors' samples.

Turning to this clone: Distinct nucleotide sequences in the sample also encode this CDR3. The chain links TRBV27 to TRBJ2-1; either TRBD1 or TRBD2 may fit D (5 bases each). Germline values: CDR1 MNHEY, CDR2 SMNVEV (reference sequence). V dropped 1 base and J dropped 7 bases, with 8 bases sitting between them. CDR3 length equals 13 residues. The CDR3 reads CASSLLGPNEQFF. DNA for the CDR3: TGTGCCAGCAGTTTATTGGGACCAAATGAGCAGTTCTTC.

This clone was counted between two and nine times. The chain joins TRBV30 to TRBJ1-4, with TRBD1 matching 7 bases. J was trimmed by 5 bases and V by 2 bases; bases with no gene match: 8. The germline V gene has CDR1 GTSNPN and CDR2 SVGIG (reference sequence). CDR3 size: 15 residues. The CDR3 DNA follows: TGTGCCTGGAGTCTCGGGACAGCCTTAAATGAAAAACTGTTTTTT. It translates to CAWSLGTALNEKLFF. The full variable domain, its missing parts supplied by reference TRBV30 and TRBJ1-4, is SQTIHQWPATLVQPVGSPLSLECTVEGTSNPNLYWYRQAAGRGLQLLFYSVGIGQISSEVPQNLSASRPQDRQFILSSKKLLLSDSGFYLCAWSLGTALNEKLFFGSGTQLSVL.

This clone was found once. V gene TRBV6-6 combines with J gene TRBJ2-7, with D hard to call. The CDR3 runs to 13 residues. Trimming pared 2 bases from V and 4 bases from J, leaving 9 bases between. Germline V lookup: CDR1 MNHNY, CDR2 SVGAGI (reference sequence). CDR3 loop: CASSYGDSYEQYF. The CDR3 region has the DNA TGTGCCAGCAGTTACGGTGACTCATACGAGCAGTACTTC.

The chain employs TRBV15 and TRBJ2-3; TRBD2 matches 11 bases. Trimming took 2 bases from V and 3 from J; bases not matched to a gene: 10. Germline V gene lookup returns CDR1 LNHNV and CDR2 YYDKDF (reference sequence). CDR3 size: 18 residues. This CDR3 reads CATSRLMQTSGRTDTQYF. The CDR3 DNA sequence: TGTGCCACCAGCAGACTCATGCAAACTAGCGGGAGAACAGATACGCAGTATTTT.

The chain recombines TRBV20-1 with TRBJ1-5; D possibly corresponds to TRBD1 (5 bases). The CDR3 has 10 residues. V shed 7 bases and J shed 9 bases, with 10 bases lying between them. Germline V CDR1 and CDR2: DFQATT, SNEGSKA (reference sequence). The CDR3 DNA is TGCAGTGTAGGGGTACCGCCCCAGCATTTT. Amino acids: CSVGVPPQHF.

The genes are TRBV5-1 and TRBJ1-1, with 8 bases matching TRBD1. This CDR3 has 16 residues. Unmatched junction bases numbered 7, after V lost 0 bases and J lost 3 bases. CDR1 is SGHRS and CDR2 is YFSETQ in the germline V gene. The CDR3 region has the DNA TGCGCCAGCAGCTTGGTAGACAGGGGATGGTACACTGAAGCTTTCTTT. Its translation is CASSLVDRGWYTEAFF.

The V and J genes are TRBV27 and TRBJ2-3; 7 nucleotides match TRBD1. V shed 7 bases, J shed 5 bases, and the junction held 9 bases outside the gene matches. Germline V gene lookup returns CDR1 MNHEY and CDR2 SMNVEV (reference sequence). There are 14 residues in the CDR3. The CDR3 protein is CASTNLNRGDTQYF. The DNA of the CDR3 is TGTGCCAGCACCAACCTCAACAGGGGAGATACGCAGTATTTT.

The chain couples TRBV6-5 to TRBJ1-2; D is undetermined. The ends were cut back, 6 bases at V and 3 bases at J, with 11 bases in the middle. Germline lookup yields CDR1 MNHEY and CDR2 SVGAGI. This CDR3 has 13 residues. DNA of the CDR3: TGTGCCAGCAGCCCTCAGGTTTACTATGGCTACACCTTC. It specifies CASSPQVYYGYTF.

This sequence joins TRBV14 and TRBJ2-1; D might be TRBD1 or TRBD2, each matching 5 bases. V lost 1 base to trimming and J lost 13 bases, with 14 bases between them. The germline gives CDR1 SGHDN, CDR2 FVKESK. The CDR3 consists of 13 residues. The CDR3 here is CASSQVLRDPQFF. Here the CDR3 DNA reads TGTGCCAGCAGCCAAGTCCTAAGGGACCCACAGTTCTTC.

As for this clone: At one end, the junction sequence differs from germline, possibly due to a read error. The chain joins TRBV2 to TRBJ2-7; TRBD1 matches at 10 bases. There are 16 residues in the CDR3. Germline values: CDR1 SNHLY, CDR2 FYNNEI. Here the CDR3 reads CASREGTGASSYEQYF. The CDR3 bases are TGTGCCAGCAGAGAAGGGACAGGGGCCAGCTCCTACGAGCAGTACTTC.

This sequence joins TRBV27 and TRBJ2-7, with 13 bases identical to TRBD2. J was trimmed by 0 bases and V by 6 bases; bases with no gene match: 5. This CDR3 comprises 16 residues. Germline CDR1 and CDR2: MNHEY and SMNVEV (reference sequence). In nucleotides, the CDR3 is TGTGCCAGCAGGGAACTAGCGGGAGGGATCTCCTACGAGCAGTACTTC. Translated, it gives CASRELAGGISYEQYF.

The chain uses TRBV7-3 and TRBJ2-2; D perhaps matches TRBD1 (5 bases). Trimming shortened V by 6 bases and J by 1 base, and 6 bases separated the two germline ends. The CDR3 length is 13 residues. Germline values: CDR1 SGHTA, CDR2 FQGTGA. CDR3 nucleotides: TGTGCCAGCAGGCAGGGGAACACCGGGGAGCTGTTTTTT. Translation gives CASRQGNTGELFF.

This chain connects TRBV15 to TRBJ2-5; D is ambiguous. The J call could be wrong; TRBJ2-7 is a better fit for the DNA end. The germline V gene encodes CDR1 LNHNV and CDR2 YYDKDF (reference sequence). This CDR3 has 13 residues. The CDR3 nucleotides read TGTGCCACCAGCAGCGCTTTTTCCTACGAGCAGTACTTC. Its translation is CATSSAFSYEQYF.

V and J are TRBV6-1 and TRBJ2-7; 8 nucleotides agree with TRBD2. The junction had 6 bases not matched to a gene; V was cut back by 4 bases and J by 4 bases. The CDR3 has 14 amino acids. Germline V gives CDR1 MNHNS, CDR2 SASEGT. For the CDR3, the DNA is TGTGCCAGCAGTGCAGGACTAGCCAGATACGAGCAGTACTTC. Residues: CASSAGLARYEQYF.

The V and J genes are TRBV19 and TRBJ1-1; the D is unclear. Per germline, CDR1 LNHDA and CDR2 SQIVND (reference sequence). There are 13 residues in the CDR3. The V end lost 4 bases, the J end lost 10 bases, and 16 bases lay between the germline ends. CDR3 nucleotides: TGTGCCAGTAGTACTTGGACGAACCCCCGAGCTTTCTTT. Protein: CASSTWTNPRAFF.

This chain connects TRBV27 to TRBJ2-7; D is uncertain. The V and J ends lost 5 bases and 1 base respectively, with 9 bases between them. The CDR3 contains 13 residues. Germline V CDR1 and CDR2: MNHEY, SMNVEV (reference sequence). CDR3: CASSGTLSYEQYF. As DNA, the CDR3 is TGTGCCAGCAGTGGCACCCTTTCCTACGAGCAGTACTTC.

As concerns this clone: The same CDR3 is also encoded by other DNA sequences in this sample. The chain uses TRBV20-1 and TRBJ2-7; possibly TRBD2 for D (5 bases). Between the trimmed V and J ends, which lost 5 bases and 4 bases, there was a span of 6 bases. CDR1 is DFQATT, CDR2 SNEGSKA, per germline (reference sequence). The CDR3 runs 10 residues. CDR3 amino acids: CSARDYEQYF. The CDR3 nucleotides are TGCAGTGCTCGGGATTACGAGCAGTACTTC.

This chain joins TRBV7-2 and TRBJ2-7; 10 bases line up with TRBD2. J lost 3 bases, V lost 5 bases, and 7 bases had no gene match. This CDR3 has 15 amino acids. From germline, CDR1 is SGHTA and CDR2 FQGNSA. CDR3 sequence: CASSRTSGTVYEQYF. The CDR3 nucleotides are TGTGCCAGCAGCCGAACTAGCGGGACGGTCTACGAGCAGTACTTC.